This T cell receptor beta chain was captured in a study of cytotoxic CD8 clonotypes in ibrutinib-treated CLL. Study at large: Samples yielded averages of about 250,000 productive templates and 94,000 or so productive rearrangements. Study-level findings and limits: Before falling back toward baseline at progression, clonality had risen at the time of ibrutinib response. Public clonotypes, found uncommonly, either contracted or stayed stable on treatment.

Of note for this clone: Its target is unknown.

Germline CDR1 is SGHTS and CDR2 is YDEGEE. The V segment lost 4 bases and the J segment 3 bases; nucleotides outside the gene matches: 6. The CDR3 is 15 amino acids. The repertoire was sequenced with immunoSEQ multiplex PCR; TCRdb's copy has only in-frame clones and lacks some. The sample carries approximately 90,000 clones, roughly 80% recorded once. The sequenced sample was PBMCs, obtained after 24 months of ibrutinib treatment. The rearrangement links TRBV5-8 to TRBJ2-7; TRBD2 matches at 11 bases. The clonotype originates from a human donor with chronic lymphocytic leukemia. CDR3 coding DNA: TGTGCCAGCAGCCATCTAGCGGGAGGCCTCTACGAGCAGTACTTC. Translation: CASSHLAGGLYEQYF.